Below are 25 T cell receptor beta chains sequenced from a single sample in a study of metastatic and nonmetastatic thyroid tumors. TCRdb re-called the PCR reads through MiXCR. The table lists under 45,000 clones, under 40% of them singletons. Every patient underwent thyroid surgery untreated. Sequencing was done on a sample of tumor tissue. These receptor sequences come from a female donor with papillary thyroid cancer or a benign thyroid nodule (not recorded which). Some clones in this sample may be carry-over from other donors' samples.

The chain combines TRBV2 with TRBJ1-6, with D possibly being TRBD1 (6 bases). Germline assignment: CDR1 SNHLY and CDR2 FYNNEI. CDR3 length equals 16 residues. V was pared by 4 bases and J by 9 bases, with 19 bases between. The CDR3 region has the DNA TGTGCCAGCAGTGTACAGGGTATCTTTAGGGGTTCACCCCTCCACTTT. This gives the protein CASSVQGIFRGSPLHF.

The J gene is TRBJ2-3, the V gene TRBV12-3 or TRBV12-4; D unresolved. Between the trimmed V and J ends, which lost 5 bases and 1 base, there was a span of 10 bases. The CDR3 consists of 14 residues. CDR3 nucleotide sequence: TGTGCCAGCAGTATTTTTTTGGGCACAGATACGCAGTATTTT. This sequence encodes CASSIFLGTDTQYF.

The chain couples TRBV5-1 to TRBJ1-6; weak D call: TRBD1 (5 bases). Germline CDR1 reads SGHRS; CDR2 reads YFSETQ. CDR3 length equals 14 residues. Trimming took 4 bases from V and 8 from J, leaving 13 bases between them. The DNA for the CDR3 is TGCGCCAGCAGCAGCAGGGTGTCAGATTCACCCCTCCACTTT. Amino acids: CASSSRVSDSPLHF.

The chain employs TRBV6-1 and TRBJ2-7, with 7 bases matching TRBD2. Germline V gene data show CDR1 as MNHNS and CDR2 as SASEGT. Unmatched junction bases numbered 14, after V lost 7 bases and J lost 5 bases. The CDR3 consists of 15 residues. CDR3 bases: TGTGCCAGCACCGAAGCTTCTAGCGGCAATCACGAGCAGTACTTC. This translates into CASTEASSGNHEQYF.

The DNA for the CDR3 is TGTGCCAGCGTAGGGTGGGACAGGGGCGCTTACGAGCAGTACTTC. Translating it yields CASVGWDRGAYEQYF. The gene calls are TRBV11-2 and TRBJ2-7; TRBD1 aligns across 10 bases. The trim removed 8 bases at V and 4 bases at J, leaving 11 bases unmatched. CDR3 size: 15 residues. From germline, CDR1 is SGHAT and CDR2 FQNNGV.

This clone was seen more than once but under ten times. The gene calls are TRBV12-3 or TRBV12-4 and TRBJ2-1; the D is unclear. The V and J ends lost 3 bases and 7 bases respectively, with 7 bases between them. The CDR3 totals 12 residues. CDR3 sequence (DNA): TGTGCCAGCAGTTTTATGGGTAATGAGCAGTTCTTC. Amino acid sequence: CASSFMGNEQFF.

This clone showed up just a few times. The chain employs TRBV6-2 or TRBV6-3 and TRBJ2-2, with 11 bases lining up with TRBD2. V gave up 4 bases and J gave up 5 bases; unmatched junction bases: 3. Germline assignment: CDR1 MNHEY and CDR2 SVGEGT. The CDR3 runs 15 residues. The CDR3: CASSSTSGGTGELFF. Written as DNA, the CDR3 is TGTGCCAGCAGTTCTACTAGCGGGGGAACCGGGGAGCTGTTTTTT.

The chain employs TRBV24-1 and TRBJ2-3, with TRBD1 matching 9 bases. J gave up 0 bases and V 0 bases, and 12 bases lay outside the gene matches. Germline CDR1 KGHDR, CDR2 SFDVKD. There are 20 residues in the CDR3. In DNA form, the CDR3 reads TGTGCCACCAGTGATTTGGGCCGGGACAGGGATAGTTGGAGCACAGATACGCAGTATTTT. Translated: CATSDLGRDRDSWSTDTQYF.

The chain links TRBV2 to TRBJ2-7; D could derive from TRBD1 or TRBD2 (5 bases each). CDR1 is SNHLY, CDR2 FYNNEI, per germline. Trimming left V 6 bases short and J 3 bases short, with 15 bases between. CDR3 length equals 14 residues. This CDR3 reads CASRETGTNYEQYF. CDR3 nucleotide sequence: TGTGCCAGCAGGGAAACCGGGACGAACTACGAGCAGTACTTC.

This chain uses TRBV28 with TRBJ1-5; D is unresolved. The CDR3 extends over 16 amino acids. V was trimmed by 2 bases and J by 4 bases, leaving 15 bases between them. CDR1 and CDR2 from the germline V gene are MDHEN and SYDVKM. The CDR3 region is CASSLVWQYKNQPQHF. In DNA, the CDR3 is TGTGCCAGCAGTTTAGTTTGGCAGTACAAAAATCAGCCCCAGCATTTT.

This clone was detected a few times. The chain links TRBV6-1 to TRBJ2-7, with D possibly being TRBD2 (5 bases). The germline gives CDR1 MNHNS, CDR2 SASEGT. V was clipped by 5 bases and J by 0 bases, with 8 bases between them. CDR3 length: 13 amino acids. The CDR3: CASSPGDSYEQYF. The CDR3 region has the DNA TGTGCCAGCAGTCCCGGGGACTCCTACGAGCAGTACTTC.

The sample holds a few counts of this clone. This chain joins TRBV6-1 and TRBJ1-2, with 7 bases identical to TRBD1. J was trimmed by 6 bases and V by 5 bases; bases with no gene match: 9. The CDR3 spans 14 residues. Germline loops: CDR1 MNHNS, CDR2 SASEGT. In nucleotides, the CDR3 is TGTGCCAGCAGTCGTACAGGGGAGCGGCATGGCTACACCTTC. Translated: CASSRTGERHGYTF.

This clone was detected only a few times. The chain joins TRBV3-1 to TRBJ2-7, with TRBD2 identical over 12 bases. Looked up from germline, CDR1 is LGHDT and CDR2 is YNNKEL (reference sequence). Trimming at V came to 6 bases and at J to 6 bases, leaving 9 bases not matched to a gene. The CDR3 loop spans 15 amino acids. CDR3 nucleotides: TGTGCCAGCAGTCCTAGCGGGAGGGCTAATGGCGAGCAGTACTTC. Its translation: CASSPSGRANGEQYF.

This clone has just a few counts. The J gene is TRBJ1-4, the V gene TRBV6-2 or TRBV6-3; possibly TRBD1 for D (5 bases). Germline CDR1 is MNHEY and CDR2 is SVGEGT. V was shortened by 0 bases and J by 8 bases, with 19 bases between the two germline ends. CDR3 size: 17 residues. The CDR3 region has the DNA TGTGCCAGCAGTTACTCGGGGCAAGGCTGGATCGGGGAAAAACTGTTTTTT. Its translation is CASSYSGQGWIGEKLFF.

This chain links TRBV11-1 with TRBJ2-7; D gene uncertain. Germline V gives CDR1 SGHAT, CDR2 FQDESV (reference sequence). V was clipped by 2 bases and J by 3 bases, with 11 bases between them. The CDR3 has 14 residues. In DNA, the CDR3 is TGTGCCAGCAGCTTAACCGGTTATCACTACGAGCAGTACTTC. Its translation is CASSLTGYHYEQYF.

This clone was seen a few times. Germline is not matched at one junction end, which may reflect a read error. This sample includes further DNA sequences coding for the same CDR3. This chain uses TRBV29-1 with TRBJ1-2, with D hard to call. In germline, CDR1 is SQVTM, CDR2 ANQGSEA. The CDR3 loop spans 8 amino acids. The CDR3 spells CSVEGFTF. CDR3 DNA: TGCAGCGTCGAGGGCTTCACCTTC.

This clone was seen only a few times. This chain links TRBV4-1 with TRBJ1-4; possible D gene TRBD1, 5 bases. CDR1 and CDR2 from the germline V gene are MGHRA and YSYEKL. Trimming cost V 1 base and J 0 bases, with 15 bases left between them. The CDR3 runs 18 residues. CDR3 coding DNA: TGCGCCAGCAGCCAAGGGGGGGACGGAGAGACAACTAATGAAAAACTGTTTTTT. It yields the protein CASSQGGDGETTNEKLFF.

The CDR3 nucleotides read TGTGCCAGCAGCTTAGCCTATAATTCACCCCTCCACTTT. This encodes CASSLAYNSPLHF. The chain has TRBV11-3 and TRBJ1-6, with no clear D. The CDR3 is 13 amino acids. Trimming cost V 1 base and J 2 bases, with 0 bases left between them. CDR1 SGHNT and CDR2 YENEEA come from the germline V gene.

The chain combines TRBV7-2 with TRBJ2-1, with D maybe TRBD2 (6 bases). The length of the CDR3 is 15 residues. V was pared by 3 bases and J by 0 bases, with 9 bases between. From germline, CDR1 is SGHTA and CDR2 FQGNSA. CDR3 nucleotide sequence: TGTGCCAGCAGCTTTAGCGGATTCTCCTACAATGAGCAGTTCTTC. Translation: CASSFSGFSYNEQFF.

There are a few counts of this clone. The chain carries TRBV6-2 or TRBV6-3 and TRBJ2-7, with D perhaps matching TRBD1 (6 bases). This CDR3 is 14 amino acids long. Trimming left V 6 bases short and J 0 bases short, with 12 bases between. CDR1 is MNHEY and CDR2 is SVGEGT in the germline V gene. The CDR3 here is CASSRGLSSYEQYF. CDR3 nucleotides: TGTGCCAGCAGCAGGGGTCTAAGCTCCTACGAGCAGTACTTC.

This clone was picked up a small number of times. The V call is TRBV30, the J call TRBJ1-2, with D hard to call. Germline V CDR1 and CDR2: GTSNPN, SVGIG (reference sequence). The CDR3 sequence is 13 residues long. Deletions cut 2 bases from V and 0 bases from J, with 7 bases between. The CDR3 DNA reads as TGTGCCTGGAGTCCAGGTTCTAACTATGGCTACACCTTC. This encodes CAWSPGSNYGYTF.

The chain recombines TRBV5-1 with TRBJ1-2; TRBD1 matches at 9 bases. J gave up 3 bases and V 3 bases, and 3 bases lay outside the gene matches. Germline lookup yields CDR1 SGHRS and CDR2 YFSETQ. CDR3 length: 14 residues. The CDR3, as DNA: TGCGCCAGCAGCTCGGGACAGGGAGACTATGGCTACACCTTC. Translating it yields CASSSGQGDYGYTF. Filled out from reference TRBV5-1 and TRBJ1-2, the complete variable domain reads KAGVTQTPRYLIKTRGQQVTLSCSPISGHRSVSWYQQTPGQGLQFLFEYFSETQRNKGNFPGRFSGRQFSNSRSEMNVSTLELGDSALYLCASSSGQGDYGYTFGSGTRLTVV.

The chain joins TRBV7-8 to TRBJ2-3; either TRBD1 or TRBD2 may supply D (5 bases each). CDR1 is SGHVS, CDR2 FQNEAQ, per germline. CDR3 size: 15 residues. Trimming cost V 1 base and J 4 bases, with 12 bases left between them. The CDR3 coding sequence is TGTGCCAGCAGCTTAGGGGGGAGTCGGGCAGATACGCAGTATTTT. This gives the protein CASSLGGSRADTQYF.

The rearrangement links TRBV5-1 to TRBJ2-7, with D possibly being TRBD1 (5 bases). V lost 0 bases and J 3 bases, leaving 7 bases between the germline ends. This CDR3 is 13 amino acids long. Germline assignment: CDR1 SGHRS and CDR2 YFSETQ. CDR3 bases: TGCGCCAGCAGCTTGGGACAGCTCTACGAGCAGTACTTC. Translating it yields CASSLGQLYEQYF.

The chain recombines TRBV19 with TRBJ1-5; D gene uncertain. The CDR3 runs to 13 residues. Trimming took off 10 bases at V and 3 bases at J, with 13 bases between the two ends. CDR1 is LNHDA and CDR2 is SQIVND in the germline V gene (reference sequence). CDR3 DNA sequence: TGTGCCACCAAACAAGGAAACAATCAGCCCCAGCATTTT. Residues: CATKQGNNQPQHF. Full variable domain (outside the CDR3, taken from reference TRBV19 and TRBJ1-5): DGGITQSPKYLFRKEGQNVTLSCEQNLNHDAMYWYRQDPGQGLRLIYYSQIVNDFQKGDIAEGYSVSREKKESFPLTVTSAQKNPTAFYLCATKQGNNQPQHFGDGTRLSIL.